The clone carrying this TCR beta chain was detected a few times. Assay: immunoSEQ multiplex PCR; the TCRdb copy retains only in-frame clones and omits some. The data contain a few hundred thousand clones, more than 75% of them seen just once; the ten biggest clones take up about 1.2%. The source of the sample is a study of blood T cell repertoires in COVID-19. Trimming shortened V by 0 bases and J by 13 bases, and 12 bases separated the two germline ends. Germline CDR1 reads LNHNV; CDR2 reads YYDKDF (reference sequence). CDR3 length: 12 residues. The chain recombines TRBV15 with TRBJ1-2; weak D call: TRBD1 (5 bases). The specimen sequenced was PBMCs or T cells enriched from blood (not recorded which). This TCR was recovered from a woman aged 18-29 years who had recovered from COVID-19. In DNA, the CDR3 is TGTGCCACCAGCAGAGATCAGGGTGAGATCACCTTC. It encodes CATSRDQGEITF. The entire variable domain, with the rest obtained from reference TRBV15 and TRBJ1-2, is as follows: DAMVIQNPRYQVTQFGKPVTLSCSQTLNHNVMYWYQQKSSQAPKLLFHYYDKDFNNEADTPDNFQSRRPNTSFCFLDIRSPGLGDTAMYLCATSRDQGEITFGSGTRLTVV.